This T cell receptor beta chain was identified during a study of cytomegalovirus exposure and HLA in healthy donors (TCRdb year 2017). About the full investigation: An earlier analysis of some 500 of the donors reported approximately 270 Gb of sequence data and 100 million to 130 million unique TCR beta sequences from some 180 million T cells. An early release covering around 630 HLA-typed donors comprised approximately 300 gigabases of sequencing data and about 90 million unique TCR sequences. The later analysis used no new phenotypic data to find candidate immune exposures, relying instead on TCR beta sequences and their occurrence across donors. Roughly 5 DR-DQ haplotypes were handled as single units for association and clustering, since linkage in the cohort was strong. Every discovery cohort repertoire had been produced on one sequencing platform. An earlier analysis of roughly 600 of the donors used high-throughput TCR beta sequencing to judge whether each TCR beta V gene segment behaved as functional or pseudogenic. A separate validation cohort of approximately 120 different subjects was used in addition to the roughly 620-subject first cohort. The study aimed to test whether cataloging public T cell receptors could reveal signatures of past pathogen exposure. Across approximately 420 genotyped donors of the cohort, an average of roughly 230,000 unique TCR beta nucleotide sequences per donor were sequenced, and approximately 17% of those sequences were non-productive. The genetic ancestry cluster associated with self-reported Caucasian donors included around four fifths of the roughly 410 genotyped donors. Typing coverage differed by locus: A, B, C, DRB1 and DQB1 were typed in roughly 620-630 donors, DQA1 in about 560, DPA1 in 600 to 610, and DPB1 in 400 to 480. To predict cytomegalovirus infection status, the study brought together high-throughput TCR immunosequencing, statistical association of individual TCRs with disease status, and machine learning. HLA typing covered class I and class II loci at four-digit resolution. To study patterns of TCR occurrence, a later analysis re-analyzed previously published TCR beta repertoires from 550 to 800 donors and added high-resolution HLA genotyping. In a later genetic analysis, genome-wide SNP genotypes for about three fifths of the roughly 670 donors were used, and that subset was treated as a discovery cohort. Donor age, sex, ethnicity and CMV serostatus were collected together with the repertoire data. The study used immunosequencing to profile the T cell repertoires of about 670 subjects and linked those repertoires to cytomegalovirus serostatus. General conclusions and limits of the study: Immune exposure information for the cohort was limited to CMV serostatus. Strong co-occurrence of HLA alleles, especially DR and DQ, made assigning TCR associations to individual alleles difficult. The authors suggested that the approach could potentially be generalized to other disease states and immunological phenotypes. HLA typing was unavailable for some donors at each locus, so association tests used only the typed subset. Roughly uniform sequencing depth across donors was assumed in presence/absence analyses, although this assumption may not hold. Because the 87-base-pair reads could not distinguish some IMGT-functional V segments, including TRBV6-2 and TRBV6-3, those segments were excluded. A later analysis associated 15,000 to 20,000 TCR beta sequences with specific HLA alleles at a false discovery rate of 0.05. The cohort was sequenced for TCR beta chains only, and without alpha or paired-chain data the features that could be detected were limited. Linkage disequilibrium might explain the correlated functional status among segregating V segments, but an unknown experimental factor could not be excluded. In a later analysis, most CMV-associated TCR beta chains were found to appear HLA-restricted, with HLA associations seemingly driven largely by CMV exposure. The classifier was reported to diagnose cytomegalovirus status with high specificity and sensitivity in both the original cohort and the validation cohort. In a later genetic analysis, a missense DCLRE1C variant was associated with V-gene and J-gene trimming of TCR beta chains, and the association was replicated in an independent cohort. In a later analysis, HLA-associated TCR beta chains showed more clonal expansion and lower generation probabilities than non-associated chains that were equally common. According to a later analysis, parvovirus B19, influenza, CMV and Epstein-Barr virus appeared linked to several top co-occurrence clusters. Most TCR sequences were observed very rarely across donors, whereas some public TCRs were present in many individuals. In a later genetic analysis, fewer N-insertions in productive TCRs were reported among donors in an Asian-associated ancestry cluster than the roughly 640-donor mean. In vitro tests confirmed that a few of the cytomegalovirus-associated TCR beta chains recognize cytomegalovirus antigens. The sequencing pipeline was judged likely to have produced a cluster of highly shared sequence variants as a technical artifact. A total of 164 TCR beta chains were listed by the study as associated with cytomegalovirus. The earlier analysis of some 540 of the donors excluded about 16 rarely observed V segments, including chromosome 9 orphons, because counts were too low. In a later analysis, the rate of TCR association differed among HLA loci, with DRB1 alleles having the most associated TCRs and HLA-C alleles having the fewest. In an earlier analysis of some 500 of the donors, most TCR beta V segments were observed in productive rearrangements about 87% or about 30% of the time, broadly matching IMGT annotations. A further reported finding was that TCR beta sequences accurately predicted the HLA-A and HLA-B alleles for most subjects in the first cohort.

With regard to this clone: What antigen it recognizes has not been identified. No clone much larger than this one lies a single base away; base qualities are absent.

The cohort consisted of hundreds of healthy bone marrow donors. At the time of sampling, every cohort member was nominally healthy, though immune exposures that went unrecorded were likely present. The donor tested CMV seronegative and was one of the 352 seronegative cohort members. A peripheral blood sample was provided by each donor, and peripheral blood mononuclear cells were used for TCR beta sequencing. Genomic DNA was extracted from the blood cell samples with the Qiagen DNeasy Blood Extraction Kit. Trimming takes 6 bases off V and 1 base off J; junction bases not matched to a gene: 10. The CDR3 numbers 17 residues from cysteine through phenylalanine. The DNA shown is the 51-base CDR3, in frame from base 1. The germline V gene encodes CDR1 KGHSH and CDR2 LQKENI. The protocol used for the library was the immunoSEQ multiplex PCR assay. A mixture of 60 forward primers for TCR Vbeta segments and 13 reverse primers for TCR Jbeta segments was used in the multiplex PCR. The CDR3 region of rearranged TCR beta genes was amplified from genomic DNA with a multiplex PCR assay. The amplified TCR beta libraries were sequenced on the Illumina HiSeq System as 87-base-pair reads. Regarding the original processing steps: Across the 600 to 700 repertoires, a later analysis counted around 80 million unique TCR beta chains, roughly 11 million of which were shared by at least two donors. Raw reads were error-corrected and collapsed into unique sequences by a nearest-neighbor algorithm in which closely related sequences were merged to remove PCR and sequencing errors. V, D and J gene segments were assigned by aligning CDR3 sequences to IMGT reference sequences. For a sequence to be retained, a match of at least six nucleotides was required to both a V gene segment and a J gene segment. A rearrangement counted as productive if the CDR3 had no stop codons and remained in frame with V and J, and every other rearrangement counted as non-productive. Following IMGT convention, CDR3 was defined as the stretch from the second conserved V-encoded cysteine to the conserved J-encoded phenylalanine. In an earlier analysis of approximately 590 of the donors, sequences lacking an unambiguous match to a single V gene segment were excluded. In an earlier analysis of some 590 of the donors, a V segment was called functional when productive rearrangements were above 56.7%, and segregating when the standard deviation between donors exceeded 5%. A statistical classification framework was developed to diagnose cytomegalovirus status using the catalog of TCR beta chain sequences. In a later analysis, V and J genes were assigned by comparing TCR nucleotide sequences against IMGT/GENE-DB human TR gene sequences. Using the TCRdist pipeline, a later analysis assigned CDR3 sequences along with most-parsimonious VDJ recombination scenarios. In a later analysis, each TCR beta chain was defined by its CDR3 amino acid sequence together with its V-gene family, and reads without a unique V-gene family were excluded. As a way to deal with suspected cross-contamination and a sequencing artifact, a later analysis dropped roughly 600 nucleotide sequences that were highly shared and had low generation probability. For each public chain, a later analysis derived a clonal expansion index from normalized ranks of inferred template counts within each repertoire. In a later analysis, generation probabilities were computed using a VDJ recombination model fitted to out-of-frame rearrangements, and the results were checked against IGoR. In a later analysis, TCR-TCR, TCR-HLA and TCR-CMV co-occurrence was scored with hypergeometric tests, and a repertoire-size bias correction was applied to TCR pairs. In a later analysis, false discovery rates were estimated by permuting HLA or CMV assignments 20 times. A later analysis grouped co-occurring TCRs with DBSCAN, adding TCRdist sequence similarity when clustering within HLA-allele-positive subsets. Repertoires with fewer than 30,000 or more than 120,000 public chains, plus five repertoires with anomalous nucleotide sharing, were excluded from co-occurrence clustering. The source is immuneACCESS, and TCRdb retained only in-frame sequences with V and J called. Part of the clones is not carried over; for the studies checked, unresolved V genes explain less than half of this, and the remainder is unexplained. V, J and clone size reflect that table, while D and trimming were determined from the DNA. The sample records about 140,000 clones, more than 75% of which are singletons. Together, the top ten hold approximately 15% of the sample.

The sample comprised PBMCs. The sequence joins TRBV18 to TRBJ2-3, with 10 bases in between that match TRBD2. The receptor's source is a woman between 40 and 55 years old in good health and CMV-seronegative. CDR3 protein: CASSLSAGTSGTDTQYF. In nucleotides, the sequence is TGTGCCAGCTCCCTTTCAGCCGGGACTAGCGGCACAGATACGCAGTATTTT.